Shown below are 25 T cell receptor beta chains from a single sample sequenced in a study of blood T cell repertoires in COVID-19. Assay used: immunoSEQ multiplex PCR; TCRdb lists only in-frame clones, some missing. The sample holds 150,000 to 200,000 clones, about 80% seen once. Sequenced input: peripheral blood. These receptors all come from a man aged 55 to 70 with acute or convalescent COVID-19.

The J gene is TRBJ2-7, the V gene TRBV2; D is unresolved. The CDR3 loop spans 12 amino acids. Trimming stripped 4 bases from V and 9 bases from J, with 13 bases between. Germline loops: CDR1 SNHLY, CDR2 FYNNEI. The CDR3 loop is CASSVSQLGQYF. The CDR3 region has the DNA TGTGCCAGCAGTGTCTCACAGCTCGGGCAGTACTTC.

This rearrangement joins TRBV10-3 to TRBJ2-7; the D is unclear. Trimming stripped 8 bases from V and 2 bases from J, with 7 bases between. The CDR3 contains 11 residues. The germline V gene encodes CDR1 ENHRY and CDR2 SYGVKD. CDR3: CAIAGAYEQYF. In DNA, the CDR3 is TGTGCCATCGCCGGAGCCTACGAGCAGTACTTC.

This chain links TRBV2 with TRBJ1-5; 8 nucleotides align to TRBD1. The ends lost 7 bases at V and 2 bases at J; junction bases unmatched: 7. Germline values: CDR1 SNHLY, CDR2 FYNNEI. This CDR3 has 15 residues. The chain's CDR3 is CASTKDREGNQPQHF. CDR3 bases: TGTGCCAGCACCAAGGACAGGGAGGGCAATCAGCCCCAGCATTTT.

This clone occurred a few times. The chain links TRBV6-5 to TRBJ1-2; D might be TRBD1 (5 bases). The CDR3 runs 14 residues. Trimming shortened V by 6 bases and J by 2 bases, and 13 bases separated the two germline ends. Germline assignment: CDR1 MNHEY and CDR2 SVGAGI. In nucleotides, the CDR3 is TGTGCCAGCAGCCGAGACGCAGGGAACTATGGCTACACCTTC. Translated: CASSRDAGNYGYTF.

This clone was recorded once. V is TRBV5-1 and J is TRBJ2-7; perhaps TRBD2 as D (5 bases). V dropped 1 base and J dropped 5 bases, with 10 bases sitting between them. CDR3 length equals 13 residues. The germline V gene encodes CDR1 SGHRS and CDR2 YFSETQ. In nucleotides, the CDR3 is TGCGCCAGCAGCTTGACGGAGGCAGACGAGCAGTACTTC. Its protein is CASSLTEADEQYF.

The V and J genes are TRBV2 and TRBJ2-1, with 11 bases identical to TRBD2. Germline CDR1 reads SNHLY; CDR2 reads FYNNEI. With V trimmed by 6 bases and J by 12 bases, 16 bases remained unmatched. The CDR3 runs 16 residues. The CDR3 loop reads CASRHTGLAVFWGQFF. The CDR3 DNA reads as TGTGCCAGCAGACACACGGGACTAGCGGTATTTTGGGGGCAGTTCTTC.

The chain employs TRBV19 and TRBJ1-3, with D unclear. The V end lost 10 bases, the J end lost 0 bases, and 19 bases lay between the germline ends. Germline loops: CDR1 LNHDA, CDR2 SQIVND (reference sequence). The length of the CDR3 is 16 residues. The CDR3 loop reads CAIPTKAGGSGNTIYF. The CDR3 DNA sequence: TGTGCCATCCCGACTAAAGCAGGCGGCTCTGGAAACACCATATATTTT. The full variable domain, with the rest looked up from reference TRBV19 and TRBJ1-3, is DGGITQSPKYLFRKEGQNVTLSCEQNLNHDAMYWYRQDPGQGLRLIYYSQIVNDFQKGDIAEGYSVSREKKESFPLTVTSAQKNPTAFYLCAIPTKAGGSGNTIYFGEGSWLTVV.

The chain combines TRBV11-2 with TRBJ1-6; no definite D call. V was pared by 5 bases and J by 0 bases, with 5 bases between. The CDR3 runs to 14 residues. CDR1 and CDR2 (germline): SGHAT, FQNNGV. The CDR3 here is CASSRSSYNSPLHF. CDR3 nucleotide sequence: TGTGCCAGCAGCCGTAGCTCCTATAATTCACCCCTCCACTTT.

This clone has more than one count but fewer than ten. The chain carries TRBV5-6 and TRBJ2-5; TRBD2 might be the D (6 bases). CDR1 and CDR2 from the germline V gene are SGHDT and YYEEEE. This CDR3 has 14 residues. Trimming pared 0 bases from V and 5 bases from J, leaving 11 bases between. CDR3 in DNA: TGTGCCAGCAGCTTGGTGAACGGAGGGGAGACCCAGTACTTC. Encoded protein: CASSLVNGGETQYF.

Here the CDR3 reads CASSHWTGNTGELFF. The CDR3 DNA follows: TGTGCCAGCAGCCATTGGACGGGAAACACCGGGGAGCTGTTTTTT. The J gene is TRBJ2-2, the V gene TRBV14; possibly TRBD2 for D (5 bases). Germline CDR1 is SGHDN and CDR2 is FVKESK. V was clipped by 3 bases and J by 2 bases, with 10 bases between them. This CDR3 has 15 residues.

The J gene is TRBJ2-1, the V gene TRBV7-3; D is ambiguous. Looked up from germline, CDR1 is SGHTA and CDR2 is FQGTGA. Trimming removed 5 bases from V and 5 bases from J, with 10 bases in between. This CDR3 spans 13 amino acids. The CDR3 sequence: CASSPRLHNEQFF. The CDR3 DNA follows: TGTGCCAGCAGCCCCCGACTTCACAATGAGCAGTTCTTC. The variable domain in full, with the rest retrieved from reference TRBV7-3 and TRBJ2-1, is GAGVSQTPSNKVTEKGKYVELRCDPISGHTALYWYRQSLGQGPEFLIYFQGTGAADDSGLPNDRFFAVRPEGSVSTLKIQRTERGDSAVYLCASSPRLHNEQFFGPGTRLTVL.

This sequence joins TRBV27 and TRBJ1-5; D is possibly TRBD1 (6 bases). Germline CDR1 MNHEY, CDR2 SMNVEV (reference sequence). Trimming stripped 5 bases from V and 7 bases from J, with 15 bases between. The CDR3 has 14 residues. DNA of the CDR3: TGTGCCAGCAGTCCTACCACAGGGTGGCAGCCCCAGCATTTT. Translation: CASSPTTGWQPQHF.

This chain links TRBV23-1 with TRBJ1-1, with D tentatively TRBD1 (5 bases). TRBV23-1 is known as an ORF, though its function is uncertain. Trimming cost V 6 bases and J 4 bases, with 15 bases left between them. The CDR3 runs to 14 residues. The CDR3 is CASRDRREGTEAFF. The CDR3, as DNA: TGCGCCAGCAGAGATCGCAGGGAGGGCACTGAAGCTTTCTTT.

In DNA form, the CDR3 reads TGTGCCAGCAGTAGCGTGGGGCAGGGGGCGGGCGAGCAGTACTTC. This codes for CASSSVGQGAGEQYF. The rearrangement joins TRBV6-5 to TRBJ2-7, with 8 bases matching TRBD1. Trimming at V came to 5 bases and at J to 6 bases, leaving 12 bases not matched to a gene. Looked up from germline, CDR1 is MNHEY and CDR2 is SVGAGI. CDR3 size: 15 residues.

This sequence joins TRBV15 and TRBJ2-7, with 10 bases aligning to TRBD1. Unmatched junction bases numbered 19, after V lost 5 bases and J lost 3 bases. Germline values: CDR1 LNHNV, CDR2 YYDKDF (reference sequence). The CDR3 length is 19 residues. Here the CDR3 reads CATSLILPGQGSFGYEQYF. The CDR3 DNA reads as TGTGCCACCAGCCTAATTCTACCGGGACAGGGGTCGTTCGGCTACGAGCAGTACTTC.

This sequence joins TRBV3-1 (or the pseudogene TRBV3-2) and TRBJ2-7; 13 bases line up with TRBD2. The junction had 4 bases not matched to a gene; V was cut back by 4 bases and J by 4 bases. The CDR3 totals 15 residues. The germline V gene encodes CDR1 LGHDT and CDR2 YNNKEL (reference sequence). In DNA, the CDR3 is TGTGCCAGCAGCCGACTGACTAGCGGGGGGTACGAGCAGTACTTC. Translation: CASSRLTSGGYEQYF.

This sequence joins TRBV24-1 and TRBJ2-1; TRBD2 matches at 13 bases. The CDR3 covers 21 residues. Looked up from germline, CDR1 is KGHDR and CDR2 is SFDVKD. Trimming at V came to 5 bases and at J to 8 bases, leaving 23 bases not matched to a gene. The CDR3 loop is CATSVYPHPHTSGGAWDEQFF. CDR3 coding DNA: TGTGCCACCAGTGTTTACCCCCACCCCCACACTAGCGGGGGGGCTTGGGATGAGCAGTTCTTC.

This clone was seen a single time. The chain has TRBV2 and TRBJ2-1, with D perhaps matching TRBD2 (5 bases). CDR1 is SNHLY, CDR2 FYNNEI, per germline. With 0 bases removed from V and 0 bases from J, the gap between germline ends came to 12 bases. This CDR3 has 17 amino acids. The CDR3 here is CASSEAGLFSSYNEQFF. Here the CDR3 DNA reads TGTGCCAGCAGTGAAGCCGGACTCTTCAGCTCCTACAATGAGCAGTTCTTC.

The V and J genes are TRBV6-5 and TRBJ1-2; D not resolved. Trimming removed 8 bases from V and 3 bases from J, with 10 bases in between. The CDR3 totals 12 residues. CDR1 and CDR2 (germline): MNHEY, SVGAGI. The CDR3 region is CASGETDYGYTF. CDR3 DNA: TGTGCCAGCGGCGAAACAGACTATGGCTACACCTTC.

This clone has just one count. This CDR3 reads CASSLVSSYNSPLHF. The CDR3 coding sequence is TGTGCCAGCAGCTTAGTGAGCTCCTATAATTCACCCCTCCACTTT. The V and J genes are TRBV7-2 and TRBJ1-6, with D unclear. Germline-derived CDR1 and CDR2 are SGHTA and FQGNSA. V was pared by 1 base and J by 0 bases, with 4 bases between. The CDR3 consists of 15 residues.

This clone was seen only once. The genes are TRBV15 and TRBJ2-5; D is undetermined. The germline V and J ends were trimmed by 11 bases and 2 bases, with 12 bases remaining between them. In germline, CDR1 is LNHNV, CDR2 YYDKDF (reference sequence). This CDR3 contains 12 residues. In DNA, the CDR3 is TGTGCCGCGGCCCTTAGTCAAGAGACCCAGTACTTC. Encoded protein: CAAALSQETQYF. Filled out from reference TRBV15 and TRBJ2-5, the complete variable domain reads DAMVIQNPRYQVTQFGKPVTLSCSQTLNHNVMYWYQQKSSQAPKLLFHYYDKDFNNEADTPDNFQSRRPNTSFCFLDIRSPGLGDTAMYLCAAALSQETQYFGPGTRLLVL.

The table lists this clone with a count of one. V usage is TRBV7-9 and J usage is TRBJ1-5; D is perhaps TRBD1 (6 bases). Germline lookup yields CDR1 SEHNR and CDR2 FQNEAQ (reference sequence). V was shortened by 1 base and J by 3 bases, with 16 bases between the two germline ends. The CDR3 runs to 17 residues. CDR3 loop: CASSLVTWGGVNQPQHF. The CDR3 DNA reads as TGTGCCAGCAGCTTAGTCACATGGGGGGGCGTCAATCAGCCCCAGCATTTT. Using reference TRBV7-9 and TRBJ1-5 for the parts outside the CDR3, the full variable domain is DTGVSQNPRHKITKRGQNVTFRCDPISEHNRLYWYRQTLGQGPEFLTYFQNEAQLEKSRLLSDRFSAERPKGSFSTLEIQRTEQGDSAMYLCASSLVTWGGVNQPQHFGDGTRLSIL.

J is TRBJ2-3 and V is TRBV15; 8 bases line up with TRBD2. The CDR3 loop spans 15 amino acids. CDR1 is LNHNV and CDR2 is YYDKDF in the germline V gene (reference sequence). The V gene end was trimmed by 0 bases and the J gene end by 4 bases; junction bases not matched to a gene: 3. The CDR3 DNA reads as TGTGCCACCAGCAGAGATGGGACTAGAGCAGATACGCAGTATTTT. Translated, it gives CATSRDGTRADTQYF. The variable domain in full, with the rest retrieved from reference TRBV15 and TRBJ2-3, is DAMVIQNPRYQVTQFGKPVTLSCSQTLNHNVMYWYQQKSSQAPKLLFHYYDKDFNNEADTPDNFQSRRPNTSFCFLDIRSPGLGDTAMYLCATSRDGTRADTQYFGPGTRLTVL.

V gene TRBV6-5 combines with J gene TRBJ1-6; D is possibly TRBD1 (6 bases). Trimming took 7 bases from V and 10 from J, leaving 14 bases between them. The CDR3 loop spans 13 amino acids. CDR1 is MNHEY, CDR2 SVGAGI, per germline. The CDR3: CASNNRGGSPLHF. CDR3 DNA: TGTGCCAGCAATAACCGAGGGGGATCACCCCTCCACTTT.

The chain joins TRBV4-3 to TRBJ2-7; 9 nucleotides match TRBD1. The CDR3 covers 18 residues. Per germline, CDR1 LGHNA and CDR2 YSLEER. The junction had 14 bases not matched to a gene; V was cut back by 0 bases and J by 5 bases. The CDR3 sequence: CASSQDPASGQGIHEQYF. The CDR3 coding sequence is TGCGCCAGCAGCCAAGATCCAGCGTCCGGACAGGGGATCCACGAGCAGTACTTC.